A selection of T cell receptor beta chains follows, all from one sample in a study of identical twins. TCRdb fed the 5' RACE reads into MiXCR, producing one record per CDR3 protein. The sample shows roughly 260,000 distinct CDR3 sequences, 6.5% to 9% of them seen only once. This sample was shared with a second study, whose subject was yellow fever vaccine responses in identical twins.

Source material: CD8+ T cells sorted from blood. These receptors were taken from a woman aged 18-29 years in good health. Each CDR3 is given without its conserved first and last residue.

length: 12; V: TRBV15; J: TRBJ2-2; CDR3: ATSREGGHGELF
length: 13; V: TRBV20-1; J: TRBJ2-7; CDR3: SARDREEGLYEQY
length: 12; V: TRBV5-1; J: TRBJ1-5; CDR3: ASSFRGDDQPQH
length: 14; V: TRBV3-1; J: TRBJ2-5; CDR3: ASSQDLGSAQETQY
length: 14; V: TRBV6-1; J: TRBJ1-5; CDR3: ASRPSTAGGGQPQH
length: 15; V: TRBV7-2; J: TRBJ2-3; CDR3: ASSPLGLAGVRDTQY
length: 14; V: TRBV11-2; J: TRBJ2-3; CDR3: ASSFIRTGSTDTQY
length: 9; V: TRBV28; J: TRBJ1-1; CDR3: ASSYYAEAF
length: 15; V: TRBV11-2; J: TRBJ2-3; CDR3: ASSSHLGRLGTDTQY
length: 14; V: TRBV9; J: TRBJ2-1; CDR3: ASSVGVAGSYNEQF
length: 16; V: TRBV5-1; J: TRBJ2-5; CDR3: ASSPTRRLARFQETQY
length: 12; V: TRBV7-9; J: TRBJ2-1; CDR3: ASSLGLENNEQF
length: 13; V: TRBV20-1; J: TRBJ2-2; CDR3: SANAGGPNTGELF
length: 14; V: TRBV29-1; J: TRBJ2-1; CDR3: SVEGSQGSTYNEQF
length: 13; V: TRBV7-9; J: TRBJ2-7; CDR3: ASSPSQARTYEQY
length: 12; V: TRBV24-1; J: TRBJ2-2; CDR3: ATSDLGVVGELF
length: 13; V: TRBV6-1; J: TRBJ2-3; CDR3: ASSEEPASTDTQY
length: 13; V: TRBV7-9; J: TRBJ2-1; CDR3: ASSPPTSSYNEQF
length: 17; V: TRBV12-3/TRBV12-4; J: TRBJ2-1; CDR3: ASSPGIFGTRKTYNEQF
length: 12; V: TRBV28; J: TRBJ2-5; CDR3: ASSPDRVLETQY